The 22 T cell receptor beta chains presented below share a single source sample, sequenced in a study of blood T cell repertoires in COVID-19 (dated by TCRdb to about 2020). The library was produced with the immunoSEQ multiplex PCR assay. TCRdb took over this immuneACCESS table, retaining in-frame rearrangements with V and J assigned. Such tables are incomplete; in checked studies, under half of the missing clones stem from an unresolved V gene, and the remainder is unexplained. The sample table shows about 130,000 clones, and around 85% are seen once. The leading ten clones occupy about 17% of the sample. Specimen: peripheral blood. The source of these receptors is a man aged 25-45 years with COVID-19, enrolled during active disease.

The CDR3 coding sequence is TGCAGCTTTAGGACAGGAGGGACCGGGGAGCTGTTTTTT. Its translation is CSFRTGGTGELFF. The chain carries TRBV29-1 and TRBJ2-2; perhaps TRBD1 as D (7 bases). This CDR3 comprises 13 residues. Between the trimmed V and J ends, which lost 8 bases and 5 bases, there was a span of 15 bases. Per the germline V gene, CDR1 is SQVTM and CDR2 is ANQGSEA.

The gene calls are TRBV7-8 and TRBJ2-5; 7 bases fit TRBD2. Trimming cost V 5 bases and J 3 bases; bases outside gene matches: 21. The CDR3 length is 19 residues. Per germline, CDR1 SGHVS and CDR2 FQNEAQ. Here the CDR3 DNA reads TGTGCCAGCAGCAAAAGGTTGTCGGGGGAGGGCCCCTCGAAAGAGACCCAGTACTTC. This translates into CASSKRLSGEGPSKETQYF.

The rearrangement links TRBV5-1 to TRBJ1-5, with D tentatively TRBD1 (5 bases). CDR1 and CDR2 (germline): SGHRS, YFSETQ. The CDR3 length is 14 residues. V lost 3 bases and J 5 bases, leaving 12 bases between the germline ends. CDR3 sequence reads: CASSSGGPDQPQHF. The CDR3 bases are TGCGCCAGCAGCTCCGGGGGTCCCGATCAGCCCCAGCATTTT.

This chain links TRBV5-5 with TRBJ2-7; no clear D gene. Trimming removed 0 bases from V and 0 bases from J, with 7 bases in between. CDR1 and CDR2 from the germline V gene are SGHKS and YYEKEE (reference sequence). There are 14 residues in the CDR3. CDR3 sequence: CASSLDYFSYEQYF. In nucleotides, the CDR3 is TGTGCCAGCAGCTTGGACTACTTCTCCTACGAGCAGTACTTC.

This sequence joins TRBV10-3 and TRBJ2-7; the match to TRBD2 covers 9 bases. The CDR3 loop spans 14 amino acids. Germline trimming cut 10 bases from V and 4 bases from J; bases unmatched to any gene: 11. Germline V gene sequence: CDR1 ENHRY, CDR2 SYGVKD. The CDR3 region has the DNA TGTGCCACCGGGGAGGGACTAGCATCTTACGAGCAGTACTTC. Translated: CATGEGLASYEQYF.

Comment on this clone: Other DNA sequences from this sample encode an identical CDR3 as well. The V gene is TRBV11-3, the J gene TRBJ2-2; 7 bases are shared with TRBD1. The CDR3 loop spans 16 amino acids. Germline CDR1 and CDR2: SGHNT and YENEEA. With 3 bases clipped from V and 0 bases from J, the junction kept 4 bases outside the gene matches. The DNA for the CDR3 is TGTGCCAGCAGCTTTACAGGGGCCTCGAACACCGGGGAGCTGTTTTTT. Its protein product is CASSFTGASNTGELFF. Using reference TRBV11-3 and TRBJ2-2 for the parts outside the CDR3, the full variable domain is EAGVVQSPRYKIIEKKQPVAFWCNPISGHNTLYWYLQNLGQGPELLIRYENEEAVDDSQLPKDRFSAERLKGVDSTLKIQPAELGDSAVYLCASSFTGASNTGELFFGEGSRLTVL.

This clone was recorded a few times. The genes are TRBV6-2 or TRBV6-3 and TRBJ1-1, with unresolved D. Trimming removed 3 bases from V and 7 bases from J, with 6 bases in between. The CDR3 has 11 residues. Germline V gene lookup returns CDR1 MNHEY and CDR2 SVGEGT. The CDR3 coding sequence is TGTGCCAGCAGTTATAATGTTGAAGCTTTCTTT. Translated, it gives CASSYNVEAFF.

The table lists this clone with a few counts. The V gene is TRBV27, the J gene TRBJ1-1, with 10 bases matching TRBD1. The CDR3 is 15 residues long. Germline loops: CDR1 MNHEY, CDR2 SMNVEV (reference sequence). The trim removed 5 bases at V and 2 bases at J, leaving 5 bases unmatched. CDR3 DNA: TGTGCCAGCAGTCCCTGGACAGGGGGAAACACTGAAGCTTTCTTT. This gives the protein CASSPWTGGNTEAFF.

A few counts support this clone. The chain combines TRBV5-6 with TRBJ2-7, with D hard to call. Germline V gene sequence: CDR1 SGHDT, CDR2 YYEEEE. This CDR3 is built from 13 residues. Between the trimmed V and J ends, which lost 2 bases and 2 bases, there was a span of 8 bases. CDR3 region: CASSFGTTYEQYF. CDR3 nucleotides: TGTGCCAGCAGCTTTGGCACGACCTACGAGCAGTACTTC.

This clone has just one count. The gene calls are TRBV11-3 and TRBJ1-1; the D gene is possibly TRBD1 (5 bases). CDR3 length equals 11 residues. The germline CDR1 and CDR2 sequences are SGHNT and YENEEA. Trimming took off 5 bases at V and 8 bases at J, with 9 bases between the two ends. The CDR3 here is CASSLSGEAFF. DNA of the CDR3: TGTGCCAGCAGCCTCTCAGGGGAAGCTTTCTTT.

This chain uses TRBV6-4 with TRBJ2-1; TRBD1 agrees at 9 bases. The CDR3 has 15 amino acids. After removal of 6 bases from V and 4 bases from J, the junction contained 7 bases not matched to a gene. The germline CDR1 and CDR2 sequences are MRHNA and SNTAGT. The CDR3 protein is CASSPGQGGYNEQFF. CDR3 in DNA: TGTGCCAGCAGCCCGGGACAGGGAGGATACAATGAGCAGTTCTTC.

This clone was seen only once. The J gene is TRBJ2-3, the V gene TRBV5-4, with D tentatively TRBD2 (5 bases). CDR1 SGHNT and CDR2 YYREEE come from the germline V gene (reference sequence). Deletions cut 3 bases from V and 10 bases from J, with 15 bases between. This CDR3 region has 13 residues. CDR3 nucleotide sequence: TGTGCCAGCAGCTCGACCGAAAACGGGGCGCAGTATTTT. Encoded protein: CASSSTENGAQYF. The whole variable domain, remainder taken from reference TRBV5-4 and TRBJ2-3, is ETGVTQSPTHLIKTRGQQVTLRCSSQSGHNTVSWYQQALGQGPQFIFQYYREEENGRGNFPPRFSGLQFPNYSSELNVNALELDDSALYLCASSSTENGAQYFGPGTRLTVL.

The V and J genes are TRBV4-3 and TRBJ2-1; 9 bases line up with TRBD2. V dropped 4 bases and J dropped 7; count of bases not matched to a gene: 17. The CDR3 contains 18 residues. CDR1 and CDR2 (germline): LGHNA, YSLEER. CDR3 amino acids: CASSPTPAWRGGQNEQFF. For the CDR3, the DNA is TGCGCCAGCAGCCCCACACCTGCCTGGCGGGGGGGCCAAAATGAGCAGTTCTTC.

This chain links TRBV28 with TRBJ2-7; D gene unclear. The CDR3 is 12 amino acids. Germline CDR1 MDHEN, CDR2 SYDVKM. The V end was cut by 6 bases, the J end by 2 bases, with 8 bases between. As DNA, the CDR3 is TGTGCCAGCAGGACAAGGCCCTACGAGCAGTACTTC. Its translation: CASRTRPYEQYF.

The J gene is TRBJ2-1, the V gene TRBV5-6; 7 nucleotides line up with TRBD1. Germline trimming cut 4 bases from V and 1 base from J; bases unmatched to any gene: 8. The CDR3 covers 16 residues. Per the germline V gene, CDR1 is SGHDT and CDR2 is YYEEEE. Here the CDR3 reads CASSGDRVVSYNEQFF. In DNA, the CDR3 is TGTGCCAGCAGCGGTGACAGGGTTGTATCCTACAATGAGCAGTTCTTC.

The chain combines TRBV19 with TRBJ1-5, with 8 bases that match TRBD1. Germline CDR1 is LNHDA and CDR2 is SQIVND (reference sequence). This CDR3 is 16 amino acids long. The V and J ends lost 4 bases and 3 bases, in that order; junction bases with no gene match: 8. Here the CDR3 reads CASSTGQGKDNQPQHF. CDR3 DNA: TGTGCCAGTAGTACCGGACAGGGCAAGGACAATCAGCCCCAGCATTTT.

This chain joins TRBV6-1 and TRBJ1-1; D may be TRBD1 (5 bases). Per germline, CDR1 MNHNS and CDR2 SASEGT. The CDR3 sequence is 15 residues long. Trimming took off 2 bases at V and 7 bases at J, with 17 bases between the two ends. CDR3 loop: CASSETWGGSNEAFF. CDR3 nucleotides: TGTGCCAGCAGTGAAACCTGGGGGGGGAGCAATGAAGCTTTCTTT.

The rearrangement links TRBV28 to TRBJ2-7; TRBD1 is a possible D gene (5 bases). The CDR3 extends over 13 amino acids. V dropped 6 bases and J dropped 3 bases, with 12 bases sitting between them. CDR1 is MDHEN, CDR2 SYDVKM, per germline. In DNA form, the CDR3 reads TGTGCCAGCAGCCCCCAGGGAAACTACGAGCAGTACTTC. The encoded protein is CASSPQGNYEQYF.

This clone has at least ten counts. The chain combines TRBV2 with TRBJ1-5; perhaps TRBD1 as D (6 bases). Germline CDR1 reads SNHLY; CDR2 reads FYNNEI. The CDR3 sequence is 14 residues long. Trimming pared 6 bases from V and 3 bases from J, leaving 12 bases between. The CDR3 bases are TGTGCCAGCAGCCCGGACAGACCCAATCAGCCCCAGCATTTT. Translation: CASSPDRPNQPQHF.

V and J are TRBV27 and TRBJ1-5, with D possibly matching TRBD1 (5 bases). In germline, CDR1 is MNHEY, CDR2 SMNVEV (reference sequence). The V end was cut by 5 bases, the J end by 1 base, with 15 bases between. The CDR3 sequence is 16 residues long. CDR3 residues: CASSTYGGLSNQPQHF. The DNA of the CDR3 is TGTGCCAGCAGTACTTATGGGGGGTTGAGCAATCAGCCCCAGCATTTT.

J is TRBJ2-5 and V is TRBV5-1; the match to TRBD1 covers 7 bases. This CDR3 has 13 residues. V trimming: 0 bases; J trimming: 7 bases; junction bases outside the gene matches: 3. CDR1 is SGHRS and CDR2 is YFSETQ in the germline V gene. The chain's CDR3 is CASSLGQGGTQYF. The CDR3 DNA sequence: TGCGCCAGCAGCTTGGGACAGGGTGGGACCCAGTACTTC.

This chain connects TRBV28 to TRBJ1-2; D not resolved. V was trimmed by 1 base and J by 3 bases, leaving 12 bases between them. Germline V gene sequence: CDR1 MDHEN, CDR2 SYDVKM. This CDR3 contains 15 residues. The CDR3 reads CASSLLRGRDYGYTF. The CDR3 region has the DNA TGTGCCAGCAGTTTATTACGCGGGAGAGACTATGGCTACACCTTC.